This T cell receptor (beta chain) was recorded in a study of identifying expanded T cells in peripheral blood. Study results and limitations: Across healthy donors, higher total template counts meant significantly greater approximately two-week count variance. About 1.2 clones differed between technical replicates, versus about 16 and 19 over time.

The protocol was immunoSEQ multiplex PCR, while the TCRdb copy is restricted to in-frame clones and leaves out a portion. The sample carries 50,000 to 75,000 clones, about four fifths recorded once. Collection occurred without any documented infections or immune events in donors. With 6 bases removed from V and 0 bases from J, the gap between germline ends came to 12 bases. Germline V gives CDR1 SQVTM, CDR2 ANQGSEA. The CDR3 sequence is 14 residues long. With regard to this clone: Antigen unknown.

What was sequenced was blood. The J gene is TRBJ2-1, the V gene TRBV29-1, with D uncertain. The clonotype originates from a person aged 18 to 75 in good health. Here the CDR3 reads CSVPAASSYNEQFF. In DNA form, the CDR3 reads TGCAGCGTCCCTGCGGCTAGCTCCTACAATGAGCAGTTCTTC.